This T cell receptor (beta chain) originates from a study of OX40 agonist ivuxolimab in advanced cancers. Study as a whole: Patients got intravenous ivuxolimab at 0.01 to 10 mg/kg every 2 weeks.

TCRdb's copy holds only in-frame clones and misses some; the assay was immunoSEQ multiplex PCR. This table holds around 6,100 clones, 84% found once. Points from the study as a whole: The study found that CD8+ T cells averaged more expanded clones than CD4+. Some patients without response likewise showed low normalized clonal expansion.

This CDR3 has 14 residues. Germline V CDR1 and CDR2: SGDLS, YYNGEE. V gave up 4 bases and J gave up 7 bases, with 15 bases separating them. This clone appeared a single time. Antigen specificity is unknown. The TCR was taken from an adult with an advanced solid tumor such as melanoma, head and neck, liver or kidney cancer. The chain is built from TRBV9 and TRBJ2-1; D perhaps matches TRBD2 (6 bases). Here the sequenced sample was CD4+ or CD8+ T cells sorted from blood, taken in a trial of the OX40 agonist ivuxolimab. The DNA for the CDR3 is TGTGCCAGCAGCCCAAACCCGGGGGTAAATGAGCAGTTCTTC. Residues: CASSPNPGVNEQFF.